These T cell receptor beta chains were read from a single sample in a study of T cells in localized non-small cell lung cancer. Data came from immunoSEQ multiplex PCR; TCRdb stores just in-frame clones and leaves some out. The sample has approximately 80,000 clones, approximately 80% seen once. Sequences were derived from peripheral blood, sampled before any cancer treatment. The source is a female donor older than 55 with stage I lung adenocarcinoma. Each CDR3 is given with its conserved first and last residue. A D gene is named only where the DNA matches it firmly. For some rows the clone size is stated as once, few or many, or as a class when expanded; others skip it.

V gene	clone size	J gene	D gene	CDR3 protein	CDR3 DNA
TRBV18	NA	TRBJ1-1	NA	CASMVGANTEAFF	TGTGCCAGCATGGTAGGCGCGAACACTGAAGCTTTCTTT
TRBV7-6	NA	TRBJ2-3	NA	CASSRDGTLSTDTQYF	TGTGCCAGCAGTCGGGACGGGACACTTAGCACAGATACGCAGTATTTT
TRBV5-6	NA	TRBJ1-2	NA	CASSTRLGGYTF	TGTGCCAGCAGCACTAGACTAGGCGGCTACACCTTC
TRBV19	NA	TRBJ1-2	TRBD1	CASSTSRQGAYYGYTF	TGTGCCAGTAGTACGTCGCGACAGGGGGCTTACTATGGCTACACCTTC
TRBV7-2	NA	TRBJ1-3	NA	CASSFAGTKSGNTIYF	TGTGCCAGCAGCTTCGCAGGGACCAAATCTGGAAACACCATATATTTT
TRBV5-4	NA	TRBJ2-7	TRBD1	CASSYRGGEQYF	TGTGCCAGCAGCTACAGGGGTGGCGAGCAGTACTTC
TRBV19	NA	TRBJ2-2	TRBD2	CASRLAGVGSTGELFF	TGTGCCAGTAGACTAGCGGGGGTAGGAAGCACCGGGGAGCTGTTTTTT
TRBV5-4	NA	TRBJ2-7	TRBD2	CASSPTSGRAYEQYF	TGTGCCAGCAGCCCGACTAGCGGGAGGGCCTACGAGCAGTACTTC
TRBV7-6	NA	TRBJ2-5	NA	CASSLASYTSETQYF	TGTGCCAGCAGCTTAGCTAGCTACACCTCAGAGACCCAGTACTTC
TRBV5-1	NA	TRBJ1-1	NA	CASSLAQGSNTEAFF	TGCGCCAGCAGCTTGGCTCAGGGCTCGAACACTGAAGCTTTCTTT
TRBV7-8	NA	TRBJ1-1	NA	CASSVIGGADTEAFF	TGTGCCAGCAGTGTCATAGGGGGAGCGGACACTGAAGCTTTCTTT
TRBV9	few	TRBJ1-1	NA	CASSVVGENTEAFF	TGTGCCAGCAGCGTAGTTGGGGAGAACACTGAAGCTTTCTTT
TRBV27	NA	TRBJ1-2	NA	CASGQNYGYTF	TGTGCCAGCGGGCAGAACTATGGCTACACCTTC